Listed here are 20 T cell receptor beta chains from one sample, sequenced in a study of cytomegalovirus exposure and HLA in healthy donors (dated by TCRdb to 2016 to 2017). Library preparation employed the immunoSEQ multiplex PCR assay. For the multiplex PCR, a mixture combining 60 forward primers for TCR Vbeta segments and 13 reverse primers for TCR Jbeta segments was used. The table comes from immuneACCESS by way of TCRdb, which keeps in-frame sequences with V and J called. Part of the clones is missing from these tables; in studies checked, under half for an unresolved V gene and the rest for unknown reasons. The sample records about 220,000 clones, more than 65% of which are singletons. Roughly 2% of the sample goes to the ten largest clones. Sample: PBMCs. All receptors derive from a woman aged 30 to 39 in good health and CMV-seronegative.

The gene calls are TRBV6-5 and TRBJ1-4, with D tentatively TRBD1 (6 bases). The CDR3 spans 15 residues. The V and J ends lost 6 bases and 6 bases respectively, with 17 bases between them. In germline, CDR1 is MNHEY, CDR2 SVGAGI. This CDR3 reads CASRPGLQGHEKLFF. CDR3 DNA: TGTGCCAGCAGGCCAGGCCTACAGGGTCATGAAAAACTGTTTTTT.

This clone occurred a few times. The chain combines TRBV19 with TRBJ1-5; 7 bases align to TRBD1. Germline values: CDR1 LNHDA, CDR2 SQIVND (reference sequence). Trimming at V came to 7 bases and at J to 8 bases, leaving 11 bases not matched to a gene. The CDR3 has 14 residues. Written as DNA, the CDR3 is TGTGCCAGTACCGTCGACAGGGCGGTGGAGCCCCAGCATTTT. Translation: CASTVDRAVEPQHF.

The rearrangement uses TRBV5-5 and TRBJ2-7; TRBD2 might be the D (6 bases). Germline lookup yields CDR1 SGHKS and CDR2 YYEKEE (reference sequence). Trimming took 1 base from V and 2 from J, leaving 10 bases between them. The CDR3 is 14 amino acids. CDR3 in amino acids: CASSLRREPYEQYF. For the CDR3, the DNA is TGTGCCAGCAGCTTGAGGAGGGAACCCTACGAGCAGTACTTC.

The J gene is TRBJ2-3, the V gene TRBV6-5; 9 nucleotides align to TRBD2. CDR3 length: 14 residues. With 10 bases clipped from V and 4 bases from J, the junction kept 9 bases outside the gene matches. The germline V gene encodes CDR1 MNHEY and CDR2 SVGAGI. The CDR3 region has the DNA TGTGCCACGAATAGCGGGAGAGGGGCAGATACGCAGTATTTT. This gives the protein CATNSGRGADTQYF.

V usage is TRBV7-9 and J usage is TRBJ2-3, with D possibly being TRBD1 (5 bases). The germline gives CDR1 SEHNR, CDR2 FQNEAQ (reference sequence). V was trimmed by 6 bases and J by 2 bases, leaving 6 bases between them. CDR3 length: 12 residues. The CDR3 region is CASRGLTDTQYF. DNA for the CDR3: TGTGCCAGCAGGGGGCTCACAGATACGCAGTATTTT.

For this clone: The identical CDR3 is also encoded by other nucleotide sequences in the sample. V is TRBV18 and J is TRBJ1-2, with D maybe TRBD1 (5 bases). Germline V gives CDR1 KGHSH, CDR2 LQKENI. This CDR3 has 13 amino acids. Trimming took 3 bases from V and 5 from J, leaving 10 bases between them. This CDR3 reads CASSPGQDYGYTF. CDR3 sequence (DNA): TGTGCCAGCTCACCGGGGCAGGATTATGGCTACACCTTC.

The rearrangement uses TRBV5-6 and TRBJ2-3; 7 bases line up with TRBD1. The CDR3 spans 16 residues. The germline CDR1 and CDR2 sequences are SGHDT and YYEEEE. The V and J ends lost 4 bases and 2 bases, in that order; junction bases with no gene match: 10. The DNA for the CDR3 is TGTGCCAGCAGCCTCCAGGGGGACCCACTCACAGATACGCAGTATTTT. It translates to CASSLQGDPLTDTQYF.

This sequence joins TRBV27 and TRBJ1-5; TRBD1 might be the D (5 bases). The V gene's germline CDR1 is MNHEY and CDR2 SMNVEV (reference sequence). V lost 6 bases, J lost 0 bases, and 6 bases lay in between. The CDR3 length is 13 residues. The CDR3 bases are TGTGCCAGCAGCCAGGGTAGCAATCAGCCCCAGCATTTT. Translating gives CASSQGSNQPQHF.

The rearrangement joins TRBV4-1 to TRBJ1-5; 11 bases map to TRBD1. The length of the CDR3 is 15 residues. CDR1 MGHRA and CDR2 YSYEKL come from the germline V gene. V dropped 0 bases and J dropped 7; count of bases not matched to a gene: 2. Here the CDR3 DNA reads TGCGCCAGCAGCCAAGACCGGACAGGGGGCCAGCCCCAGCATTTT. Protein: CASSQDRTGGQPQHF.

The genes are TRBV15 and TRBJ1-2; no firm D call. CDR1 is LNHNV and CDR2 is YYDKDF in the germline V gene (reference sequence). Trimming took off 0 bases at V and 10 bases at J, with 15 bases between the two ends. This CDR3 comprises 14 residues. CDR3 sequence (DNA): TGTGCCACCAGCAGAGAAGCGGAGTGGAAAGACTACACCTTC. This encodes CATSREAEWKDYTF.

The rearrangement uses TRBV2 and TRBJ1-1; TRBD1 matches 9 bases. The V gene's germline CDR1 is SNHLY and CDR2 FYNNEI. CDR3 length: 12 amino acids. After removal of 8 bases from V and 4 bases from J, the junction contained 2 bases not matched to a gene. The CDR3 coding sequence is TGTGCCAGCGGACAGGGGATCACTGAAGCTTTCTTT. This encodes CASGQGITEAFF.

Only a few counts were recorded for this clone. The V gene is TRBV5-1, the J gene TRBJ1-1; TRBD1 matches at 8 bases. With V trimmed by 7 bases and J by 1 base, 6 bases remained unmatched. The CDR3 covers 14 residues. In germline, CDR1 is SGHRS, CDR2 YFSETQ. DNA of the CDR3: TGCGCCAGCGTACAGGGGGGAGGGAACACTGAAGCTTTCTTT. It translates to CASVQGGGNTEAFF.

V gene TRBV5-5 combines with J gene TRBJ2-1, with TRBD2 identical over 15 bases. In germline, CDR1 is SGHKS, CDR2 YYEKEE (reference sequence). The CDR3 extends over 18 amino acids. With 5 bases clipped from V and 4 bases from J, the junction kept 10 bases outside the gene matches. The CDR3 region is CASSFGRTSGRVYNEQFF. DNA for the CDR3: TGTGCCAGCAGTTTCGGACGGACTAGCGGGAGGGTTTACAATGAGCAGTTCTTC.

The chain employs TRBV19 and TRBJ2-7; 8 bases agree with TRBD1. The germline gives CDR1 LNHDA, CDR2 SQIVND (reference sequence). There are 14 residues in the CDR3. J was trimmed by 3 bases and V by 3 bases; bases with no gene match: 4. The CDR3 is CASSIRDRLYEQYF. The CDR3 DNA follows: TGTGCCAGTAGTATCCGGGACAGGCTCTACGAGCAGTACTTC.

This clone has just one count. The chain has TRBV2 and TRBJ1-6; D call uncertain. Germline lookup yields CDR1 SNHLY and CDR2 FYNNEI. The V gene lost 6 bases and the J gene lost 10 bases, with 10 bases spanning the gap. This CDR3 comprises 12 residues. CDR3 sequence reads: CASREEISPLHF. The CDR3 nucleotides are TGTGCCAGCAGGGAGGAGATATCACCCCTCCACTTT. The whole variable domain, remainder taken from reference TRBV2 and TRBJ1-6, is EPEVTQTPSHQVTQMGQEVILRCVPISNHLYFYWYRQILGQKVEFLVSFYNNEISEKSEIFDDQFSVERPDGSNFTLKIRSTKLEDSAMYFCASREEISPLHFGNGTRLTVT.

This clone has just a few counts. The gene calls are TRBV5-1 and TRBJ2-5; D is unresolved. CDR1 and CDR2 from the germline V gene are SGHRS and YFSETQ. Trimming took 2 bases from V and 4 from J, leaving 12 bases between them. The CDR3 is made up of 14 amino acids. CDR3 in amino acids: CASSLEYSLETQYF. The CDR3, as DNA: TGCGCCAGCAGCTTAGAGTATAGTTTAGAGACCCAGTACTTC.

DNA of the CDR3: TGTGCCAGCAGCTTGGGGGGTAGTGAAAAACTGTTTTTT. Encoded protein: CASSLGGSEKLFF. The chain uses TRBV7-9 and TRBJ1-4; the D gene is possibly TRBD1 (5 bases). Germline V lookup: CDR1 SEHNR, CDR2 FQNEAQ (reference sequence). The CDR3 sequence is 13 residues long. Trimming stripped 3 bases from V and 7 bases from J, with 9 bases between.

In its sample, this clone was seen a few times. This chain connects TRBV7-9 to TRBJ2-7; the match to TRBD1 covers 8 bases. This CDR3 comprises 13 residues. Germline V lookup: CDR1 SEHNR, CDR2 FQNEAQ (reference sequence). Trimming took 5 bases from V and 6 from J; bases not matched to a gene: 6. CDR3 amino acids: CASSVGQGVEQYF. In nucleotides, the CDR3 is TGTGCCAGCAGCGTAGGACAGGGCGTCGAGCAGTACTTC. Using reference TRBV7-9 and TRBJ2-7 for the parts outside the CDR3, the full variable domain is DTGVSQNPRHKITKRGQNVTFRCDPISEHNRLYWYRQTLGQGPEFLTYFQNEAQLEKSRLLSDRFSAERPKGSFSTLEIQRTEQGDSAMYLCASSVGQGVEQYFGPGTRLTVT.

This clone came up a few times. The rearrangement joins TRBV7-9 to TRBJ2-1; TRBD2 matches at 9 bases. The germline V gene has CDR1 SEHNR and CDR2 FQNEAQ (reference sequence). CDR3 length equals 15 residues. Trimming took 5 bases from V and 6 from J; bases not matched to a gene: 8. This CDR3 reads CASSQPGTSTNEQFF. The CDR3 DNA reads as TGTGCCAGCAGCCAACCCGGGACTAGCACCAATGAGCAGTTCTTC.

This clone was observed a few times. The sample holds other DNA sequences that translate to the same CDR3. J is TRBJ2-3 and V is TRBV5-6; 15 nucleotides line up with TRBD2. This CDR3 region has 16 residues. V was clipped by 4 bases and J by 0 bases; unmatched bases: 0. CDR1 and CDR2 from the germline V gene are SGHDT and YYEEEE. CDR3: CASSGLAGGSTDTQYF. Written as DNA, the CDR3 is TGTGCCAGCAGCGGACTAGCGGGAGGGAGCACAGATACGCAGTATTTT.